Listed below are T cell receptor beta chains from one sample, sequenced in a study of molecular identifiers for immune sequencing clone quantification. TCRdb re-analysed the PCR reads in MiXCR, keeping a single row per CDR3 protein. The table shows around 480,000 distinct CDR3 sequences, with about 20% occurring only once. Sequencing was performed on naive CD8+ T cells from blood, with Jurkat cell RNA spiked in. The receptor set was obtained from a human donor in good health. Some libraries in this study had Jurkat cell RNA spiked in. The CDR3 runs from the conserved cysteine through the conserved F or W. The D gene is left open where the match is weak. Clone size appears in some rows only: once, few, many, or a class for an expanded clone.

CDR3nt	CDR3aa	abundance	j_gene	v_gene	d_gene
TGCAGCATAGAGGGGGGAGTTGGTAGCGGTACGCAGTATTTT	CSIEGGVGSGTQYF	.	TRBJ2-3	TRBV29-1	.
TGTGCCAGCAGCCAATCGTGGGGTTATGGGGACGAGCAGTACTTC	CASSQSWGYGDEQYF	few	TRBJ2-7	TRBV16	.
TGCAGTGCTAGAGTACTAGCTAACAATGAGCAGTTCTTC	CSARVLANNEQFF	.	TRBJ2-1	TRBV20-1	.
TGTGCCAGCAGTGATCCATTGACTTTCTTT	CASSDPLTFF	.	TRBJ1-1	TRBV6-1	.
TGTGCCAGCAGCTTGGAGGGAGATAATTCACCCCTCCACTTT	CASSLEGDNSPLHF	many	TRBJ1-6	TRBV13	.
TGTGCCAGCAGCTTGGGGAATACTGAAGCTCTCTTT	CASSLGNTEALF	.	TRBJ1-1	TRBV7-6	.
TGTGCCAGCAGCATAGACAGGGGGTACGAGCAGTACTTC	CASSIDRGYEQYF	few	TRBJ2-7	TRBV7-9	TRBD1
TGTGCCAGCAGCGTAACTAGCGGGGTAGATACGCAGTATTTT	CASSVTSGVDTQYF	few	TRBJ2-3	TRBV9	TRBD2
TGTGCCAGCAGGCCATTTGACAGGGGGCACACCGGGGAGCTGTTTTTT	CASRPFDRGHTGELFF	.	TRBJ2-2	TRBV12-3/TRBV12-4	TRBD1
TGTGCCAGCAGCCAAGGACTAGCGGAGGAGCAGTACTTC	CASSQGLAEEQYF	.	TRBJ2-7	TRBV4-2	TRBD2
TGTGCCAGCAGCTTGGATCCAGGGGTCCAAGAGACCCAGTACTTC	CASSLDPGVQETQYF	.	TRBJ2-5	TRBV5-5	.
TGTGCCAGCAGTTACTCGATAGCGTACAATGAGCAGTTCTTC	CASSYSIAYNEQFF	few	TRBJ2-1	TRBV6-2/TRBV6-3	.
TGTGCCAGCAGTTACTTCACCTCTGGAAACACCATATATTTT	CASSYFTSGNTIYF	.	TRBJ1-3	TRBV13	.
TGTGCCAGTAGTATAAGTGACAGGGGGCTCGGCACTGAAGCTTTCTTT	CASSISDRGLGTEAFF	.	TRBJ1-1	TRBV19	TRBD1
TGTGCCGGGCACCCACTAGCGGCTAAAGATACGCAGTATTTT	CAGHPLAAKDTQYF	few	TRBJ2-3	TRBV11-2	TRBD2
TGTGCCAGCAGCTTTGCCAGGGAGTACCAAGAGACCCAGTACTTC	CASSFAREYQETQYF	few	TRBJ2-5	TRBV13	.
TGCGCCAGCAGCTGGTTGGCCAGCTCCTACGAGCAGTACTTC	CASSWLASSYEQYF	many	TRBJ2-7	TRBV5-1	.
TGTGCCAGCAGTTTATGGGCAGAGCAAGAGACCCAGTACTTC	CASSLWAEQETQYF	.	TRBJ2-5	TRBV28	.
TGTGCCAGCACCTTCTGGGGGTTGAACGGTCTCGGGGAGCTGTTTTTT	CASTFWGLNGLGELFF	.	TRBJ2-2	TRBV6-2/TRBV6-3	.
TGTGCCAGCAGCTTAATAGAATACAATGAGCAGTTCTTC	CASSLIEYNEQFF	.	TRBJ2-1	TRBV7-8	.
TGCAGTGCTAGTAGGGATTCGGCTTGGGGGCTCGAGCAGTACTTC	CSASRDSAWGLEQYF	.	TRBJ2-7	TRBV20-1	.
TGTGCCAGCAGCCAAGGGACTCCAAACTATGGCTACACCTTC	CASSQGTPNYGYTF	.	TRBJ1-2	TRBV6-5	.
TGCAGCGTTACCGGGACCGCCGTGGGGGAGCAGTACTTC	CSVTGTAVGEQYF	many	TRBJ2-7	TRBV29-1	.
TGTGCCAGCCACTCAAGGGGCTCCCTTAACGAGCAGTACTTC	CASHSRGSLNEQYF	.	TRBJ2-7	TRBV27	.
TGTGCCTGCAGTCCTTACAGGGGGGATGAGCAGTTCTTC	CACSPYRGDEQFF	once	TRBJ2-1	TRBV12-3/TRBV12-4	TRBD1
TGTGCCAGCAGGAACAGGGTAGCTCAGCCCCAGCATTTT	CASRNRVAQPQHF	many	TRBJ1-5	TRBV28	.
TGTGCCAGCAGCCGACTACTAGTATTTGCCCCCCGAGGGGAGACCCAGTACTTC	CASSRLLVFAPRGETQYF	few	TRBJ2-5	TRBV2	.
TGCAGTGCGAGGGGCAGGGCCATGGACACTGAAGCTTTCTTT	CSARGRAMDTEAFF	many	TRBJ1-1	TRBV20-1	.
TGTGCCAGCAGCCATGCTACGGGACAAGTCTACGAGCAGTACTTC	CASSHATGQVYEQYF	many	TRBJ2-7	TRBV4-2	.
TGTGCCAGCAGCGGCCGGGGGCTCACAGATACGCAGTATTTT	CASSGRGLTDTQYF	few	TRBJ2-3	TRBV7-6	.
TGTGCCAGCAGCTTCCCCCAAGAGACCCAGTACTTC	CASSFPQETQYF	many	TRBJ2-5	TRBV7-9	.
TGTGCCAGCAGCTTATATCCCGGGGGGGACACTGAAGCTTTCTTT	CASSLYPGGDTEAFF	.	TRBJ1-1	TRBV11-1	.
TGCGCCAGCAGCCCCGGAGCTAGCGGGGGGCAATACGAGCAGTACTTC	CASSPGASGGQYEQYF	many	TRBJ2-7	TRBV4-3	TRBD2
TGTGCTAGTGAACGGGGGGGCTACAATGAGCAGTTCTTC	CASERGGYNEQFF	few	TRBJ2-1	TRBV12-5	TRBD2
TGCAGTGCTAGAAATATGGAGCGAATAAACTACAATGAGCAGTTCTTC	CSARNMERINYNEQFF	few	TRBJ2-1	TRBV20-1	.
TGTGCCAGCAGCTTAGCAGGGCCGGATGATACGCAGTATTTT	CASSLAGPDDTQYF	.	TRBJ2-3	TRBV11-2	.
TGTGCCAGCACGGGGTGGTCTGGGGCCAACGTCCTGACTTTC	CASTGWSGANVLTF	many	TRBJ2-6	TRBV9	.
TGTGCCAGCAGCTCACGGACAGGGGGCAATTGGATGAACACTGAAGCTTTCTTT	CASSSRTGGNWMNTEAFF	few	TRBJ1-1	TRBV7-9	TRBD1
TGCGCCAGCAGCCAAGAAGGATTTCGGGGGAGTTCTTCCTACGAGCAGTACTTC	CASSQEGFRGSSSYEQYF	few	TRBJ2-7	TRBV4-1	.